These T cell receptor beta chains were read from a single sample in a study of post-analysis software for immune sequencing data. TCRdb processed the PCR reads anew with MiXCR; each CDR3 protein has one entry. The sample records hundreds of thousands of distinct CDR3 sequences, around 40% being singletons. Sequencing was performed on blood. The receptors stem from a girl under 18 with multiple sclerosis. Each CDR3 is given with its conserved first and last residue. A D gene is named only where the DNA matches it firmly. Clone size is not always given. Where it is, it says once, few, many or a class for expanded clones.

>.|TRBV20-1|once|TRBJ1-5
TGCAGTGCTAAACGGGGGGCTGCCAAAAATCAGCCCCAGCATTTT
CSAKRGAAKNQPQHF
>TRBD1|TRBV6-5|.|TRBJ2-5
TGTGCCAGCAGTTACGGGAGACAGGGACCCATCCAAGAGACCCAGTACTTC
CASSYGRQGPIQETQYF
>.|TRBV28|.|TRBJ2-7
TGTGCCAGCATCGGACTAAGCTACGAGCAGTACTTC
CASIGLSYEQYF
>.|TRBV1|once|TRBJ1-2
TGCACCAGCAGCCACAGCCCGACAAGTGCCTTCTATGGCTACACCTTC
CTSSHSPTSAFYGYTF
>.|TRBV28|few|TRBJ2-1
TGTGCCAGCTTAGGAAATAGGGAACAATTACCGTACAATGAGCAGTTCTTC
CASLGNREQLPYNEQFF
>.|TRBV20-1|once|TRBJ1-1
TGCAGTGCTAGAGATGGGGGGGGCGCGGGAGAAACTGAAGCTTTCTTT
CSARDGGGAGETEAFF
>.|TRBV4-1|.|TRBJ2-7
TGCGCCAGCAGCCCTTTTGGTAGGGCTTCGCAGACCAACTACGAGCAGTACTTC
CASSPFGRASQTNYEQYF
>.|TRBV11-2|.|TRBJ2-7
TGTGCCAGCAGCTCGCGTCTTACCCGGGGCTACGAGCAGTACTTC
CASSSRLTRGYEQYF
>TRBD2|TRBV29-1|.|TRBJ2-3
TGCAGCGTTGGTAGTAGCGGGAGAAAGGATACGCAGTATTTT
CSVGSSGRKDTQYF
>.|TRBV28|.|TRBJ1-5
TGTGCCGCTAGTTTGGGCAATCAGCCCCAGCATTTT
CAASLGNQPQHF
>.|TRBV20-1|.|TRBJ2-2
TGCAGTGCTAGAGTGGGACTGACGGGGAACACCGGGGAGCTGTTTTTT
CSARVGLTGNTGELFF
>.|TRBV4-2|.|TRBJ2-1
TGTGCCAGCAGCCAAGTTCTAGCAGGGGTCGATGAGCAGTTCTTC
CASSQVLAGVDEQFF
>TRBD1|TRBV27|.|TRBJ1-1
TGTGCCAGCAGTTGGACAGGGGGCGTTTATGGAACTGAAGCTTTCTTT
CASSWTGGVYGTEAFF
>TRBD1|TRBV20-1|.|TRBJ1-5
TGCAGTGCAAGTAACCCTCAGGGGGCAGGTGGCAATCAGCCCCAGCATTTT
CSASNPQGAGGNQPQHF
>.|TRBV28|.|TRBJ1-5
TGTGCCAGCAGAGAGGTTGGTCTTGTAGACCAGCCCCAGCATTTT
CASREVGLVDQPQHF
>.|TRBV6-5|few|TRBJ2-7
TGTGCCAGCAGTGTGGGCTACGAGCAGTACTTC
CASSVGYEQYF
>TRBD2|TRBV12-3/TRBV12-4|few|TRBJ2-3
TGTGCCAGCAGGTTGGGAGGGGATACGCAGTATTTT
CASRLGGDTQYF